Presented here are 11 T cell receptor beta chains from one specimen sequenced in a study of blood T cells in healthy people across ages. Primed by a sample-barcoded 5' primer and a J-beta primer mix, a second PCR proceeded for about 6 to 12 cycles. One entry per CDR3 protein, called by TCRdb with MiXCR from the 5' RACE reads. The repertoire includes hundreds of thousands of distinct CDR3 sequences, roughly 32% of them detected once, and roughly 15% sits in the top ten. Sequenced input: blood. The receptors originated from a woman older than 75 in good health.

This clonotype was observed at least ten times. The gene calls are TRBV2 and TRBJ1-2; the match to TRBD1 covers 9 bases. Germline CDR1 is SNHLY and CDR2 is FYNNEI. Trimming removed 0 bases from V and 6 bases from J; junction bases left unmatched: 5. The CDR3 has 15 amino acids. CDR3 sequence: CASSEALGTGNGYTF. The CDR3 nucleotides read TGTGCCAGCAGTGAAGCGCTGGGGACAGGGAATGGCTACACCTTC.

At least ten counts were recorded for this clonotype. The chain employs TRBV30 and TRBJ2-1, with D possibly matching TRBD1 (5 bases). Trimming took 4 bases from V and 4 from J, leaving 8 bases between them. Germline V lookup: CDR1 GTSNPN, CDR2 SVGIG (reference sequence). This CDR3 comprises 12 residues. The CDR3 nucleotides are TGTGCCTGGAAACAGGCTTACAATGAGCAGTTCTTC. Translating gives CAWKQAYNEQFF.

The chain joins TRBV20-1 to TRBJ1-1, with D possibly TRBD1 on 5 matching bases. CDR3 size: 14 residues. Germline CDR1 reads DFQATT; CDR2 reads SNEGSKA (reference sequence). The germline V and J ends were trimmed by 6 bases and 0 bases, with 14 bases remaining between them. The chain's CDR3 is CSAALGTMNTEAFF. CDR3 nucleotides: TGCAGTGCGGCCCTTGGGACGATGAACACTGAAGCTTTCTTT.

The chain couples TRBV15 to TRBJ1-5, with a tentative D call TRBD1 (6 bases). V was shortened by 4 bases and J by 0 bases, with 13 bases between the two germline ends. The CDR3 length is 16 residues. The germline V gene encodes CDR1 LNHNV and CDR2 YYDKDF (reference sequence). CDR3 bases: TGTGCCACCAGCACCGTCGGACAGATTAGCAATCAGCCCCAGCATTTT. It translates to CATSTVGQISNQPQHF.

This clonotype was recorded at least ten times. V is TRBV12-3 or TRBV12-4 and J is TRBJ2-7; perhaps TRBD2 as D (5 bases). This CDR3 comprises 18 residues. The V gene lost 5 bases and the J gene lost 0 bases, with 23 bases spanning the gap. As DNA, the CDR3 is TGTGCCAGCAGTCCCTTGGGATTAGCGAGGTCCTCCTCCTACGAGCAGTACTTC. It specifies CASSPLGLARSSSYEQYF.

The chain carries TRBV29-1 and TRBJ2-1; the match to TRBD2 covers 7 bases. Germline V gives CDR1 SQVTM, CDR2 ANQGSEA. With 5 bases clipped from V and 4 bases from J, the junction kept 20 bases outside the gene matches. This CDR3 has 18 residues. For the CDR3, the DNA is TGCAGCGTTCTACCCTCTGGGGCTAGCGGAGAGGGATACAATGAGCAGTTCTTC. This codes for CSVLPSGASGEGYNEQFF.

The chain carries TRBV20-1 and TRBJ2-5; maybe TRBD2 (5 bases). The CDR3 length is 11 residues. Between the trimmed V and J ends, which lost 5 bases and 3 bases, there was a span of 7 bases. Germline lookup yields CDR1 DFQATT and CDR2 SNEGSKA (reference sequence). The CDR3: CSAVTKETQYF. CDR3 bases: TGCAGTGCTGTGACTAAAGAGACCCAGTACTTC.

This clonotype was detected only a few times. This chain connects TRBV7-6 to TRBJ2-7; D perhaps matches TRBD1 (6 bases). Trimming cost V 5 bases and J 3 bases, with 20 bases left between them. The germline V gene has CDR1 SGHVS and CDR2 FNYEAQ. The CDR3 totals 16 residues. The CDR3: CASSPRGVRGNYEQYF. The CDR3 region has the DNA TGTGCCAGCAGCCCCAGGGGAGTGAGGGGAAACTACGAGCAGTACTTC.

This clonotype came up many times. The rearrangement links TRBV12-3 or TRBV12-4 to TRBJ1-5, with D unresolved. V lost 8 bases, J lost 0 bases, and 11 bases lay in between. The CDR3 has 14 amino acids. This chain's CDR3 is CASHDGNSNQPQHF. The CDR3 DNA sequence: TGTGCCAGCCACGACGGGAATAGCAATCAGCCCCAGCATTTT.

A remark on this clonotype: Compared with germline, one end of the junction differs, possibly owing to a read error. The chain uses TRBV12-3 or TRBV12-4 and TRBJ2-3; 9 bases agree with TRBD2. The CDR3 spans 15 residues. The CDR3 protein is CASSSGLASADAQYF. For the CDR3, the DNA is TGTGCCAGCAGTTCTGGACTAGCGAGCGCAGATGCGCAGTATTTT.

The chain employs TRBV7-9 and TRBJ2-7; 7 bases are a match to TRBD2. The CDR3 loop spans 15 amino acids. Per germline, CDR1 SEHNR and CDR2 FQNEAQ (reference sequence). V was clipped by 5 bases and J by 3 bases; unmatched bases: 10. CDR3 in amino acids: CASSLVRGVCYEQYF. CDR3 sequence (DNA): TGTGCCAGCAGCCTAGTTCGGGGGGTGTGCTACGAGCAGTACTTC.